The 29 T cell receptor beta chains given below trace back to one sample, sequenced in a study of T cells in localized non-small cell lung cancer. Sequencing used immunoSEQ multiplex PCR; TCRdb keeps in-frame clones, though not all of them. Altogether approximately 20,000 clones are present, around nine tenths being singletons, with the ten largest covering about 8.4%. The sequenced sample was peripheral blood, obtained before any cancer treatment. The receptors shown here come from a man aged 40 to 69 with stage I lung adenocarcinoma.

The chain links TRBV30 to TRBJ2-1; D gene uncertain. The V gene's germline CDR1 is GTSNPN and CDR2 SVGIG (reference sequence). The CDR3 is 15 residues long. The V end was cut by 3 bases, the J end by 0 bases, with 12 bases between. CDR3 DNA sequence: TGTGCCTGGAGCCCGGGTCAGAGCTCCTACAATGAGCAGTTCTTC. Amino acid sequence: CAWSPGQSSYNEQFF.

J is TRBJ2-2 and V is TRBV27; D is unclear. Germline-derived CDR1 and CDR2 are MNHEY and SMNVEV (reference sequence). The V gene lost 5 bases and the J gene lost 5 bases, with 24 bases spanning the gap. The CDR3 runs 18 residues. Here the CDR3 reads CASSRRPLASPSTGELFF. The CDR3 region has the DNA TGTGCCAGCAGTCGCAGGCCCCTTGCTTCGCCTTCTACCGGGGAGCTGTTTTTT.

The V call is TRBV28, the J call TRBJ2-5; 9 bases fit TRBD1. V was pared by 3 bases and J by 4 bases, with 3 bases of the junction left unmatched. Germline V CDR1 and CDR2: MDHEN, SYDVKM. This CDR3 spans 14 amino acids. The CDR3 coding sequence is TGTGCCAGCAGTTTGGGGACAGGGACAGAGACCCAGTACTTC. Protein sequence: CASSLGTGTETQYF.

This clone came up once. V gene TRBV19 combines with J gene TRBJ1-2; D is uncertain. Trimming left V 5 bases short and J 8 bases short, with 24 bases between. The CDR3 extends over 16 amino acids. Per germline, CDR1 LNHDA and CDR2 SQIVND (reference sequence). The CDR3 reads CASSRRSGPAVRGYTF. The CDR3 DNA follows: TGTGCCAGTAGTCGGAGGAGTGGCCCTGCAGTGCGAGGCTACACCTTC.

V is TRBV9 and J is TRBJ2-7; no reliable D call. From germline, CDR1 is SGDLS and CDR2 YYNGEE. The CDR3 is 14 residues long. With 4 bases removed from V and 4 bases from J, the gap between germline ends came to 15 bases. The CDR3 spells CASSPARGSYEQYF. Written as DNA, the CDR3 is TGTGCCAGCAGCCCAGCGCGCGGCTCATACGAGCAGTACTTC. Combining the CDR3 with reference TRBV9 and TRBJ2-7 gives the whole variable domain DSGVTQTPKHLITATGQRVTLRCSPRSGDLSVYWYQQSLDQGLQFLIQYYNGEERAKGNILERFSAQQFPDLHSELNLSSLELGDSALYFCASSPARGSYEQYFGPGTRLTVT.

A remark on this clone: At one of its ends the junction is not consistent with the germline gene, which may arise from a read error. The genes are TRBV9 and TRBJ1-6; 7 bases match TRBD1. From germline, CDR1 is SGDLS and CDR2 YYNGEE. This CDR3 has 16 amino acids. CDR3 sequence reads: CASSAEGQMENSPPHF. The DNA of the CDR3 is TGTGCCAGCAGCGCGGAGGGACAGATGGAAAATTCACCCCCCCACTTT.

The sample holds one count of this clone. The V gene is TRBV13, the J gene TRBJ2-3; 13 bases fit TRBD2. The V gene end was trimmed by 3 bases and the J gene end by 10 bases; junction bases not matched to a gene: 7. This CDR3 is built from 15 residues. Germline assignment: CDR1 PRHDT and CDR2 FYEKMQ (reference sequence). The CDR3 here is CASSLLLAGGSAQYF. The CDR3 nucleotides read TGTGCCAGCAGCTTGTTACTAGCGGGGGGGTCGGCGCAGTATTTT.

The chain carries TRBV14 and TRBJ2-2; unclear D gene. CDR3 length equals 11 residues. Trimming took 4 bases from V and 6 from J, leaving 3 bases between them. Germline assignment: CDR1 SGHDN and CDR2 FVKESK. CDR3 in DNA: TGTGCCAGCAGCCTAGCCGGGGAGCTGTTTTTT. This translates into CASSLAGELFF.

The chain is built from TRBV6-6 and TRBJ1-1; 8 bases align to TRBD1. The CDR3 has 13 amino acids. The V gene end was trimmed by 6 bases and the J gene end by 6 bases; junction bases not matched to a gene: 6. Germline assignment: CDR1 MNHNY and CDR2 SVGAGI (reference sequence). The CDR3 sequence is CASSPGGLPEAFF. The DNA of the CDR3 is TGTGCCAGCAGCCCAGGGGGCTTGCCTGAAGCTTTCTTT.

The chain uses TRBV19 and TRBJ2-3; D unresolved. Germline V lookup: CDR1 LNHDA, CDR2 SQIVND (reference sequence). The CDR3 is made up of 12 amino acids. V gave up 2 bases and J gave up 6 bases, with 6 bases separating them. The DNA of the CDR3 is TGTGCCAGTAGTATATCGGCGGATACGCAGTATTTT. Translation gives CASSISADTQYF.

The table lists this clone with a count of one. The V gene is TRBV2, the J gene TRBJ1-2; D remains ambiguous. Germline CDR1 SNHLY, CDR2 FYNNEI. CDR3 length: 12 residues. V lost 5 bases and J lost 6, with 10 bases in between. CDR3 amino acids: CASSLVPHGYTF. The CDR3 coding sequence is TGTGCCAGCAGTTTAGTGCCCCATGGCTACACCTTC.

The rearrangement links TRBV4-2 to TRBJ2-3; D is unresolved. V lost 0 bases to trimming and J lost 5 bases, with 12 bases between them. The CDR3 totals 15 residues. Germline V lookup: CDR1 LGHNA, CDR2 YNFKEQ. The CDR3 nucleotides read TGTGCCAGCAGCCAAGAGAAGGCCGCCGGAGATACGCAGTATTTT. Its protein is CASSQEKAAGDTQYF.

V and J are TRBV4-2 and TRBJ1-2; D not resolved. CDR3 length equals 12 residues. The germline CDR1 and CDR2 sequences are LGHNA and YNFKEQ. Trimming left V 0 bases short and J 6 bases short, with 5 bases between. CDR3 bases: TGTGCCAGCAGCCAAGAACTCGATGGCTACACCTTC. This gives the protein CASSQELDGYTF.

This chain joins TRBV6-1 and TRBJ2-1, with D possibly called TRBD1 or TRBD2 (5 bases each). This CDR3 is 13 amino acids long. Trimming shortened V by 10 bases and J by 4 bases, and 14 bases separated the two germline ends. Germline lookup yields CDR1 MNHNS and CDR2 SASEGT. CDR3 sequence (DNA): TGTGCCACCCTAGGGACCGCGTACAATGAGCAGTTCTTC. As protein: CATLGTAYNEQFF.

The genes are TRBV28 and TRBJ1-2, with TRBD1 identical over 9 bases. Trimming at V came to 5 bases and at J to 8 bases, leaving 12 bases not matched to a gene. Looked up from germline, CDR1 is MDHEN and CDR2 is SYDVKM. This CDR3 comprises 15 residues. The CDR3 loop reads CASSPSGTGNKGYTF. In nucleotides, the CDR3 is TGTGCCAGCAGTCCGTCCGGGACAGGGAATAAAGGCTACACCTTC.

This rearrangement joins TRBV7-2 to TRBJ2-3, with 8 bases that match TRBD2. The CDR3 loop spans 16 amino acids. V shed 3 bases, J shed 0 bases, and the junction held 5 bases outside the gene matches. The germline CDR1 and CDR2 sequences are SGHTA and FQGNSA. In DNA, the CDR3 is TGTGCCAGCAGCTTTCAGGCTAGCGGGAGCACAGATACGCAGTATTTT. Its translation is CASSFQASGSTDTQYF. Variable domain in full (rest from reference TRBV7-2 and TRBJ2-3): GAGVSQSPSNKVTEKGKDVELRCDPISGHTALYWYRQSLGQGLEFLIYFQGNSAPDKSGLPSDRFSAERTGGSVSTLTIQRTQQEDSAVYLCASSFQASGSTDTQYFGPGTRLTVL.

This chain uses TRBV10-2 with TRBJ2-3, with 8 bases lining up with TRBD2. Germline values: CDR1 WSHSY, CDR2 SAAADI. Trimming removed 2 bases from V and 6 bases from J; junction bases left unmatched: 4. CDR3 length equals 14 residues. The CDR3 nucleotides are TGCGCCAGCAGTGAGGCGGGGGGCCCGGATACGCAGTATTTT. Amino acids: CASSEAGGPDTQYF.

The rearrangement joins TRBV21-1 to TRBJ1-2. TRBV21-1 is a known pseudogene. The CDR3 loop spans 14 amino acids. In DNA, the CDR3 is TGTGCCAGCAGCAAAATGGCGGAAAGCTATGGCTACACCTTC. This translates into CASSKMAESYGYTF.

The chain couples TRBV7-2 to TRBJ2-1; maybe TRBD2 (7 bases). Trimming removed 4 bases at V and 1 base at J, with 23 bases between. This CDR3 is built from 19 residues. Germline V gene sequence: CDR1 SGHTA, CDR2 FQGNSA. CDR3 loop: CASSSFRGGALRSYNEQFF. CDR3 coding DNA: TGTGCCAGCAGCTCTTTTAGAGGGGGGGCATTAAGGTCCTACAATGAGCAGTTCTTC.

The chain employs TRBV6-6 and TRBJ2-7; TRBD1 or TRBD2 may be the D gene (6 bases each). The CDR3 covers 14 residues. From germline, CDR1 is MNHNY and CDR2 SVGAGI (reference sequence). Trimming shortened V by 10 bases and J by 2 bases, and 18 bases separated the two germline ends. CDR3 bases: TGTGCCACCTCCGACTCCGGGGGCCCCTACGAGCAGTACTTC. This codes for CATSDSGGPYEQYF.

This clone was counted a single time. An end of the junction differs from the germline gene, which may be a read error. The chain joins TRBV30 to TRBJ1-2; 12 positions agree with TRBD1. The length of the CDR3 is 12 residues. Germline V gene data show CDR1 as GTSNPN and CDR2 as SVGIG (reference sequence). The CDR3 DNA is TGTGCCTGGGGACCGGGACAGGGGGCTGATATCTTC. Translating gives CAWGPGQGADIF.

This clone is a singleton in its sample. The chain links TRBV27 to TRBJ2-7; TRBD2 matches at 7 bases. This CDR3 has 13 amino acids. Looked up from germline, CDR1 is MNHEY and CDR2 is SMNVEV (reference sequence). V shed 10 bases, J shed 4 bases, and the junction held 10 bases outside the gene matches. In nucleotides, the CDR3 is TGTGCCACCCGCCGGGGAGGGGATTACGAGCAGTACTTC. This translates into CATRRGGDYEQYF.

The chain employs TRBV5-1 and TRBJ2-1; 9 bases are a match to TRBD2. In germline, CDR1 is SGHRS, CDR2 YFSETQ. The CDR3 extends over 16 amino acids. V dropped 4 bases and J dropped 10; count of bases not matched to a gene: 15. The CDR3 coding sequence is TGCGCCAGCAGCCTGGGTAGCGGGGGTTATATAGAGGAGCAGTTCTTC. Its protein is CASSLGSGGYIEEQFF.

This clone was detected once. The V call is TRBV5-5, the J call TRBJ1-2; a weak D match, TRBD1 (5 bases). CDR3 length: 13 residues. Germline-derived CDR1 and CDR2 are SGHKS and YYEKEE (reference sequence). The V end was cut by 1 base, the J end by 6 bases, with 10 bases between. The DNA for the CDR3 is TGTGCCAGCAGCTTGAAAGGGGTTCATGGCTACACCTTC. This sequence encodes CASSLKGVHGYTF.

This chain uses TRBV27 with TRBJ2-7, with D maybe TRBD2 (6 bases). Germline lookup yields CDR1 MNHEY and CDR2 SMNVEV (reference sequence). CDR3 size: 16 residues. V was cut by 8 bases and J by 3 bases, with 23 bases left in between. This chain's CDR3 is CASSPSPRRAFYEQYF. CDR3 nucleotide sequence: TGTGCCAGCTCTCCGTCACCCAGGAGGGCTTTCTACGAGCAGTACTTC.

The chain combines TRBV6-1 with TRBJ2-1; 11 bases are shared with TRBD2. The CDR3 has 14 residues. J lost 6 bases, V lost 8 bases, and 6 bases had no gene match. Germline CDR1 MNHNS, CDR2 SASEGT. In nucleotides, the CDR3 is TGTGCCAGCCGCGCGGGACTAGCGGCCAATGAGCAGTTCTTC. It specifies CASRAGLAANEQFF.

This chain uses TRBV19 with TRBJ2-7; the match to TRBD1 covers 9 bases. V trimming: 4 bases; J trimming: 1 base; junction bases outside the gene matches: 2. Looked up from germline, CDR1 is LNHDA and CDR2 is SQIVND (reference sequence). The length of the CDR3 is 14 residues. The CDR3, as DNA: TGTGCCAGTAGTACCGGGACAGGGTCCTACGAGCAGTACTTC. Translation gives CASSTGTGSYEQYF.

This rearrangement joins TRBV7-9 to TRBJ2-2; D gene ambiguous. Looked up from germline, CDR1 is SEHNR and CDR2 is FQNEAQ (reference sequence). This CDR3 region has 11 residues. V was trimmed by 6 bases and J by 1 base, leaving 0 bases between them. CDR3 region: CASRNTGELFF. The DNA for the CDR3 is TGTGCCAGCAGGAACACCGGGGAGCTGTTTTTT.

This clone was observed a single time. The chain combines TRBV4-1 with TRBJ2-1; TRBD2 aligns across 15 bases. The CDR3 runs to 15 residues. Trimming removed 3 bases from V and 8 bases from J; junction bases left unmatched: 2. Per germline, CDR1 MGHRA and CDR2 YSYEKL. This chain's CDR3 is CASSQGLAGGYEQFF. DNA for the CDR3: TGCGCCAGCAGCCAGGGACTAGCGGGAGGTTATGAGCAGTTCTTC.